This passage covers 25 T cell receptor beta chains from one sample sequenced in a study of T cells in Graves' hyperthyroidism and ophthalmopathy. Amplification targeted TCR beta CDR3 regions from RNA transcripts. TCR CDR3 underwent first-round RT-PCR with the HTBI primer set. TCRdb reprocessed the multiplex PCR reads via MiXCR and lists one record per CDR3 protein. This table has more than 500,000 distinct CDR3 sequences, 14% appearing once. Sequenced material: blood. These receptors all stem from a woman in her thirties or forties with Graves' hyperthyroidism.

The rearrangement links TRBV15 to TRBJ2-2; either TRBD1 or TRBD2 may supply D (5 bases each). Per the germline V gene, CDR1 is LNHNV and CDR2 is YYDKDF (reference sequence). The CDR3 covers 17 residues. Trimming removed 1 base from V and 5 bases from J, with 17 bases in between. CDR3 DNA sequence: TGTGCCACCAGCAGAGTCACCGGGGCCGTGGAAACCGGGGAGCTGTTTTTT. Protein product: CATSRVTGAVETGELFF.

In this sample, this clonotype turned up many times. V gene TRBV12-3 or TRBV12-4 combines with J gene TRBJ2-3, with D uncertain. V shed 5 bases and J shed 4 bases, with 10 bases lying between them. The CDR3 has 13 amino acids. This CDR3 is CASSPMNPDTQYF. DNA for the CDR3: TGTGCCAGCAGTCCAATGAACCCAGATACGCAGTATTTT.

J is TRBJ2-7 and V is TRBV5-1; D gene ambiguous. This CDR3 contains 14 residues. Looked up from germline, CDR1 is SGHRS and CDR2 is YFSETQ. Deletions cut 4 bases from V and 3 bases from J, with 14 bases between. The CDR3 DNA reads TGCGCCAGCAGCCCCTTTGTTGGGAACTACGAGCAGTACTTC. It codes for CASSPFVGNYEQYF.

This clonotype was recorded at least ten times. The chain has TRBV6-2 or TRBV6-3 and TRBJ2-7; D not resolved. CDR3 length: 12 residues. Looked up from germline, CDR1 is MNHEY and CDR2 is SVGEGT. The germline V and J ends were trimmed by 2 bases and 0 bases, with 2 bases remaining between them. The CDR3 DNA follows: TGTGCCAGCAGTTACCCCTCCTACGAGCAGTACTTC. Protein sequence: CASSYPSYEQYF.

This clonotype was observed at least ten times. The chain combines TRBV5-1 with TRBJ2-7, with TRBD2 identical over 7 bases. The J segment lost 3 bases and the V segment lost 2 bases, leaving 5 bases of the junction unmatched. Germline V gives CDR1 SGHRS, CDR2 YFSETQ. The CDR3 totals 14 residues. In nucleotides, the CDR3 is TGCGCCAGCAGCTTTGCGGGAGAGAACTACGAGCAGTACTTC. Residues: CASSFAGENYEQYF.

This clonotype has a count of ten or more. The V and J genes are TRBV6-1 and TRBJ1-1; D is unresolved. The CDR3 covers 15 residues. V was shortened by 6 bases and J by 1 base, with 15 bases between the two germline ends. Germline V CDR1 and CDR2: MNHNS, SASEGT. DNA for the CDR3: TGTGCCAGCAGGGAGAGGTACGATTCGAACACTGAAGCTTTCTTT. Translation: CASRERYDSNTEAFF.

The V and J genes are TRBV27 and TRBJ2-1; TRBD2 might be the D (6 bases). V was shortened by 4 bases and J by 7 bases, with 14 bases between the two germline ends. The CDR3 runs 14 residues. Germline V CDR1 and CDR2: MNHEY, SMNVEV (reference sequence). The CDR3 bases are TGTGCCAGCAGTTCCCCGACTAGTTTTAATGAGCAGTTCTTC. This encodes CASSSPTSFNEQFF.

This clonotype was counted at least ten times. V gene TRBV2 combines with J gene TRBJ2-1; 8 bases fit TRBD1. Germline values: CDR1 SNHLY, CDR2 FYNNEI. The CDR3 runs to 17 residues. V gave up 6 bases and J gave up 1 base; unmatched junction bases: 11. The CDR3 bases are TGTGCCAGCAGCCTAACCAGGGACAGGTGGTCCTACAATGAGCAGTTCTTC. It yields the protein CASSLTRDRWSYNEQFF.

This clonotype was observed at least ten times. CDR3 residues: CASSPMGAGYTEAFF. The DNA for the CDR3 is TGTGCCAGCTCACCGATGGGGGCGGGGTACACTGAAGCTTTCTTT. The chain links TRBV18 to TRBJ1-1; D might be TRBD1 (6 bases). There are 15 residues in the CDR3. Germline V lookup: CDR1 KGHSH, CDR2 LQKENI. Trimming cost V 3 bases and J 3 bases, with 14 bases left between them.

The chain links TRBV5-1 to TRBJ2-7; no definite D call. CDR3 length: 16 residues. V was trimmed by 0 bases and J by 1 base, leaving 14 bases between them. Germline V gives CDR1 SGHRS, CDR2 YFSETQ. CDR3 nucleotide sequence: TGCGCCAGCAGCTTGGGCGGTGGGAAACGGTCCTACGAGCAGTACTTC. Translated: CASSLGGGKRSYEQYF.

The table lists this clonotype with many counts. CDR3 nucleotides: TGTGCCAGCAGCCAGCTAGCGGGGGGCACAGATACGCAGTATTTT. This sequence encodes CASSQLAGGTDTQYF. This sequence joins TRBV3-1 and TRBJ2-3; 10 nucleotides match TRBD2. Unmatched junction bases numbered 1, after V lost 3 bases and J lost 1 base. Per the germline V gene, CDR1 is LGHDT and CDR2 is YNNKEL (reference sequence). The CDR3 totals 15 residues.

There are a few counts of this clonotype. J is TRBJ2-5 and V is TRBV14; TRBD1 matches 7 bases. The CDR3 contains 15 residues. J gave up 5 bases and V 1 base, and 7 bases lay outside the gene matches. Germline CDR1 reads SGHDN; CDR2 reads FVKESK. CDR3 protein: CASSQGATGAETQYF. The CDR3, as DNA: TGTGCCAGCAGCCAAGGCGCCACAGGGGCGGAGACCCAGTACTTC.

Concerning this clonotype itself: Since a much larger clone is just one base distant, this may be a read error. The CDR3 nucleotides are TGCGCCAGCAGCGTAACAGCGGGCAGCGGGGAGCTGTTTTTT. Translating it yields CASSVTAGSGELFF. V gene TRBV5-1 combines with J gene TRBJ2-2; possible D gene TRBD2, 6 bases. The CDR3 runs to 14 residues. Trimming left V 4 bases short and J 7 bases short, with 14 bases between. Germline V gene sequence: CDR1 SGHRS, CDR2 YFSETQ. Combining the CDR3 with reference TRBV5-1 and TRBJ2-2 gives the whole variable domain KAGVTQTPRYLIKTRGQQVTLSCSPISGHRSVSWYQQTPGQGLQFLFEYFSETQRNKGNFPGRFSGRQFSNSRSEMNVSTLELGDSALYLCASSVTAGSGELFFGEGSRLTVL.

This clonotype was observed a few times. V usage is TRBV20-1 and J usage is TRBJ1-3, with a weak D call TRBD1 (6 bases). Trimming stripped 3 bases from V and 2 bases from J, with 14 bases between. Germline assignment: CDR1 DFQATT and CDR2 SNEGSKA (reference sequence). The CDR3 spans 15 residues. The CDR3 protein is CSASWFSGAGNTIYF. As DNA, the CDR3 is TGCAGTGCTAGTTGGTTCTCAGGGGCTGGAAACACCATATATTTT.

At least ten counts were recorded for this clonotype. V usage is TRBV6-1 and J usage is TRBJ1-1, with TRBD1 as a possible D gene (6 bases). Trimming cost V 7 bases and J 2 bases, with 14 bases left between them. CDR3 length: 14 amino acids. Germline V gene data show CDR1 as MNHNS and CDR2 as SASEGT. CDR3 sequence: CASKKGVTNTEAFF. The CDR3 coding sequence is TGTGCCAGCAAGAAGGGGGTTACAAACACTGAAGCTTTCTTT.

The chain links TRBV12-3 or TRBV12-4 to TRBJ2-1; D is uncertain. CDR3 size: 11 residues. Trimming took 1 base from V and 9 from J, leaving 4 bases between them. The CDR3 loop reads CASSLDIEQFF. CDR3 DNA sequence: TGTGCCAGCAGTTTAGACATTGAGCAGTTCTTC.

A few counts support this clonotype. The gene calls are TRBV20-1 and TRBJ1-5; TRBD1 might be the D (5 bases). V lost 5 bases and J 0 bases, leaving 17 bases between the germline ends. Per germline, CDR1 DFQATT and CDR2 SNEGSKA (reference sequence). The CDR3 runs 16 residues. In DNA, the CDR3 is TGCAGTGCTCCTCACGGGGCCTCTTCTAGCAATCAGCCCCAGCATTTT. Translating it yields CSAPHGASSSNQPQHF.

This clonotype was seen ten or more times. This sequence joins TRBV30 and TRBJ2-3; 10 nucleotides align to TRBD2. The V and J ends lost 1 base and 2 bases, in that order; junction bases with no gene match: 9. Germline CDR1 is GTSNPN and CDR2 is SVGIG (reference sequence). The CDR3 extends over 17 amino acids. The CDR3 sequence is CAWSALGLAKHTDTQYF. The DNA of the CDR3 is TGTGCCTGGAGTGCCCTGGGACTAGCGAAGCACACAGATACGCAGTATTTT.

This clonotype has just a few counts. V is TRBV12-3 or TRBV12-4 and J is TRBJ1-2; D is perhaps TRBD1 (6 bases). The CDR3 contains 14 residues. V dropped 7 bases and J dropped 6 bases, with 18 bases sitting between them. As DNA, the CDR3 is TGTGCCAGCACCATAGGACAGACCTCTAATGGCTACACCTTC. Translation gives CASTIGQTSNGYTF.

This clonotype was seen many times. This chain links TRBV27 with TRBJ2-7, with 9 bases fitting TRBD1. The junction had 17 bases not matched to a gene; V was cut back by 5 bases and J by 0 bases. In germline, CDR1 is MNHEY, CDR2 SMNVEV (reference sequence). This CDR3 spans 19 amino acids. CDR3: CASSPNVPQGASLSYEQYF. The CDR3 DNA is TGTGCCAGCAGTCCCAACGTTCCACAGGGGGCTTCCCTCTCCTACGAGCAGTACTTC.

The V gene is TRBV6-1, the J gene TRBJ2-1; TRBD1 is a possible D gene (6 bases). From germline, CDR1 is MNHNS and CDR2 SASEGT. With 6 bases removed from V and 7 bases from J, the gap between germline ends came to 16 bases. This CDR3 has 14 amino acids. The CDR3 sequence: CASSSGTLRNEQFF. DNA of the CDR3: TGTGCCAGCAGCTCCGGGACACTAAGGAATGAGCAGTTCTTC.

This clonotype has ten or more counts. V and J are TRBV6-6 and TRBJ2-1; the match to TRBD2 covers 12 bases. Germline CDR1 MNHNY, CDR2 SVGAGI (reference sequence). Trimming took 0 bases from V and 8 from J; bases not matched to a gene: 11. This CDR3 is built from 18 residues. CDR3 nucleotide sequence: TGTGCCAGCAGTTACTCGTCATGGACTAGCGGGATGAAAGATGAGCAGTTCTTC. This sequence encodes CASSYSSWTSGMKDEQFF.

This clonotype occurred many times. The chain couples TRBV27 to TRBJ2-3; the D gene is possibly TRBD2 (6 bases). The V end lost 6 bases, the J end lost 1 base, and 23 bases lay between the germline ends. This CDR3 region has 18 residues. The germline V gene has CDR1 MNHEY and CDR2 SMNVEV (reference sequence). Here the CDR3 reads CASSAKNVAEAGTDTQYF. The CDR3 DNA follows: TGTGCCAGCAGCGCAAAAAACGTAGCGGAGGCGGGCACAGATACGCAGTATTTT.

This clonotype has a count of ten or more. V usage is TRBV11-1 and J usage is TRBJ1-1, with D unclear. Trimming left V 4 bases short and J 2 bases short, with 11 bases between. The CDR3 consists of 14 residues. Germline V gives CDR1 SGHAT, CDR2 FQDESV (reference sequence). The CDR3 reads CASSSDGRNTEAFF. The CDR3 bases are TGTGCCAGCAGCTCGGATGGGAGAAACACTGAAGCTTTCTTT. The variable domain in full, with the rest retrieved from reference TRBV11-1 and TRBJ1-1, is EAEVAQSPRYKITEKSQAVAFWCDPISGHATLYWYRQILGQGPELLVQFQDESVVDDSQLPKDRFSAERLKGVDSTLKIQPAELGDSAMYLCASSSDGRNTEAFFGQGTRLTVV.

This clonotype has a handful of counts. The genes are TRBV7-3 and TRBJ2-1, with 7 bases lining up with TRBD2. Per germline, CDR1 SGHTA and CDR2 FQGTGA. The CDR3 covers 15 residues. Losses at the gene ends were 2 bases for V and 0 bases for J; bases not matched to a gene: 1. The CDR3 spells CASSLLAVSYNEQFF. CDR3 nucleotide sequence: TGTGCCAGCAGCTTACTAGCGGTCTCCTACAATGAGCAGTTCTTC. Variable domain in full (rest from reference TRBV7-3 and TRBJ2-1): GAGVSQTPSNKVTEKGKYVELRCDPISGHTALYWYRQSLGQGPEFLIYFQGTGAADDSGLPNDRFFAVRPEGSVSTLKIQRTERGDSAVYLCASSLLAVSYNEQFFGPGTRLTVL.